The rows below give T cell receptor beta chains drawn from one sample of a study of memory CD4+ T cells and cytomegalovirus serostatus. Clones were read by immunoSEQ multiplex PCR, and TCRdb kept only the in-frame ones, dropping some. The sample lists around 57,000 clones; around 82% were seen once. Sequenced sample: memory CD4+ T cells from blood. The receptors come from an adult in good health and CMV-seronegative. Some clones in this sample may be carry-over from other donors' samples. CDR3s include the opening cysteine and the closing phenylalanine or tryptophan. A D gene is named only where the DNA matches it firmly. The size entry is marked missing in some rows and otherwise reads once, few, many or a size class.

j_call: TRBJ1-2
v_call: TRBV9
d_call: TRBD1
clone_size: once
cdr3_aa: CASSVGDRGFLDYGYTF
cdr3_nt: TGTGCCAGCAGCGTAGGGGACAGGGGTTTCTTGGACTATGGCTACACCTTC

j_call: TRBJ1-1
v_call: TRBV6-1
d_call: NA
clone_size: NA
cdr3_aa: CASSEVADTEAFF
cdr3_nt: TGTGCCAGCAGTGAAGTAGCTGACACTGAAGCTTTCTTT

j_call: TRBJ1-2
v_call: TRBV20-1
d_call: TRBD1
clone_size: NA
cdr3_aa: CSATGGYGNTF
cdr3_nt: TGCAGTGCTACAGGGGGCTATGGCAACACCTTC

j_call: TRBJ1-2
v_call: TRBV25-1
d_call: NA
clone_size: few
cdr3_aa: CASSDGRGYNGYTF
cdr3_nt: TGTGCCAGCAGTGATGGGAGGGGGTATAATGGCTACACCTTC

j_call: TRBJ2-7
v_call: TRBV7-2
d_call: TRBD1
clone_size: NA
cdr3_aa: CASSLNTGGEQYF
cdr3_nt: TGTGCCAGCAGCTTAAACACAGGGGGCGAGCAGTACTTC

j_call: TRBJ1-1
v_call: TRBV7-2
d_call: NA
clone_size: NA
cdr3_aa: CASSLGGGVNTEAFF
cdr3_nt: TGTGCCAGCAGCTTAGGCGGGGGAGTGAACACTGAAGCTTTCTTT

j_call: TRBJ1-2
v_call: TRBV5-6
d_call: NA
clone_size: NA
cdr3_aa: CASSLIQTNYGYTF
cdr3_nt: TGTGCCAGCAGCTTGATACAAACTAACTATGGCTACACCTTC

j_call: TRBJ1-3
v_call: TRBV10-2
d_call: TRBD1
clone_size: NA
cdr3_aa: CASRTTGNSGNTIYF
cdr3_nt: TGCGCCAGCAGAACGACAGGGAATTCTGGAAACACCATATATTTT

j_call: TRBJ1-4
v_call: TRBV5-6
d_call: TRBD1
clone_size: NA
cdr3_aa: CASSRQGVTTNEKLFF
cdr3_nt: TGTGCCAGCAGCCGACAGGGCGTAACAACTAATGAAAAACTGTTTTTT

j_call: TRBJ2-1
v_call: TRBV25-1
d_call: NA
clone_size: NA
cdr3_aa: CASSEYGGSTYNEQFF
cdr3_nt: TGTGCCAGCAGTGAATACGGCGGTTCTACGTACAATGAGCAGTTCTTC

j_call: TRBJ2-7
v_call: TRBV2
d_call: NA
clone_size: NA
cdr3_aa: CASSDAFGSFPYEQYF
cdr3_nt: TGTGCCAGCAGTGACGCCTTCGGTTCATTCCCCTACGAGCAGTACTTC

j_call: TRBJ2-1
v_call: TRBV15
d_call: NA
clone_size: NA
cdr3_aa: CATRRETSYSSYNEQFF
cdr3_nt: TGTGCCACCAGAAGAGAGACCTCATACAGCTCCTACAATGAGCAGTTCTTC

j_call: TRBJ1-1
v_call: TRBV4-1
d_call: TRBD1
clone_size: NA
cdr3_aa: CASSQDRGTGNYWTEAFF
cdr3_nt: TGCGCCAGCAGCCAAGATCGGGGGACAGGGAATTATTGGACTGAAGCTTTCTTT

j_call: TRBJ2-5
v_call: TRBV6-6
d_call: NA
clone_size: few
cdr3_aa: CASSYSIAETQYF
cdr3_nt: TGTGCCAGCAGTTACTCGATCGCCGAGACCCAGTACTTC

j_call: TRBJ2-3
v_call: TRBV27
d_call: NA
clone_size: NA
cdr3_aa: CTSSFIFSTDTQYF
cdr3_nt: TGTACCAGCAGTTTTATCTTTAGCACAGATACGCAGTATTTT

j_call: TRBJ2-3
v_call: TRBV19
d_call: TRBD2
clone_size: once
cdr3_aa: CASSTIAGAEDTQYF
cdr3_nt: TGTGCCAGTAGTACCATAGCGGGAGCGGAAGATACGCAGTATTTT

j_call: TRBJ2-7
v_call: TRBV19
d_call: TRBD2
clone_size: NA
cdr3_aa: CASSSGTSVISYEQYF
cdr3_nt: TGTGCCAGTAGTTCCGGGACTAGCGTTATCTCTTACGAGCAGTACTTC

j_call: TRBJ1-2
v_call: TRBV2
d_call: NA
clone_size: once
cdr3_aa: CASSAEYGYTF
cdr3_nt: TGTGCCAGCAGTGCGGAGTATGGCTACACCTTC

j_call: TRBJ1-5
v_call: TRBV7-3
d_call: NA
clone_size: NA
cdr3_aa: CASSLTEGQPQHF
cdr3_nt: TGTGCCAGCAGCTTAACCGAGGGGCAGCCCCAGCATTTT

j_call: TRBJ2-1
v_call: TRBV5-6
d_call: TRBD1
clone_size: NA
cdr3_aa: CASSFGTGMEQFF
cdr3_nt: TGTGCCAGCAGCTTCGGGACAGGGATGGAGCAGTTCTTC

j_call: TRBJ1-3
v_call: TRBV19
d_call: NA
clone_size: NA
cdr3_aa: CASSFRGLGNTIYF
cdr3_nt: TGTGCCAGTAGTTTCCGGGGACTTGGAAACACCATATATTTT

j_call: TRBJ2-1
v_call: TRBV7-2
d_call: TRBD2
clone_size: NA
cdr3_aa: CASSYSGTSSHNEQFF
cdr3_nt: TGTGCCAGCAGCTATTCCGGGACTAGTTCGCACAATGAGCAGTTCTTC

j_call: TRBJ2-3
v_call: TRBV7-9
d_call: NA
clone_size: NA
cdr3_aa: CASSLGEWAGESTDTQYF
cdr3_nt: TGTGCCAGCAGCTTAGGAGAGTGGGCAGGGGAGAGCACAGATACGCAGTATTTT

j_call: TRBJ2-1
v_call: TRBV5-1
d_call: TRBD1
clone_size: NA
cdr3_aa: CASSPGTGTYNEQFF
cdr3_nt: TGCGCCAGCAGCCCCGGGACAGGGACTTACAATGAGCAGTTCTTC

j_call: TRBJ1-3
v_call: TRBV30
d_call: NA
clone_size: NA
cdr3_aa: CAFSPGHSNTIYF
cdr3_nt: TGTGCCTTCTCACCGGGACATAGCAACACCATATATTTT

j_call: TRBJ2-7
v_call: TRBV28
d_call: NA
clone_size: NA
cdr3_aa: CASSLFEGRPYEQYF
cdr3_nt: TGTGCCAGCAGTTTATTCGAGGGGAGGCCCTACGAGCAGTACTTC

j_call: TRBJ1-4
v_call: TRBV7-8
d_call: NA
clone_size: NA
cdr3_aa: CASSLNFERKLFF
cdr3_nt: TGTGCCAGCAGCTTAAATTTTGAACGAAAACTGTTTTTT

j_call: TRBJ2-1
v_call: TRBV5-4
d_call: NA
clone_size: NA
cdr3_aa: CASSSPSAEQFF
cdr3_nt: TGTGCCAGCAGCTCCCCCAGCGCTGAGCAGTTCTTC

j_call: TRBJ2-5
v_call: TRBV7-2
d_call: TRBD1
clone_size: NA
cdr3_aa: CASSQRQGQYF
cdr3_nt: TGTGCCAGCAGCCAGCGACAGGGTCAGTACTTC

j_call: TRBJ1-2
v_call: TRBV6-1
d_call: NA
clone_size: NA
cdr3_aa: CASRMTAPYGYTF
cdr3_nt: TGTGCCAGCAGGATGACAGCCCCCTATGGCTACACCTTC

j_call: TRBJ2-7
v_call: TRBV2
d_call: NA
clone_size: NA
cdr3_aa: CASRPGVSYEQYF
cdr3_nt: TGTGCCAGCCGACCGGGGGTATCCTACGAGCAGTACTTC

j_call: TRBJ1-3
v_call: TRBV18
d_call: NA
clone_size: NA
cdr3_aa: CASSPSQPGAPGGNTIYF
cdr3_nt: TGTGCCAGCTCACCAAGTCAGCCGGGGGCGCCTGGCGGAAACACCATATATTTT

j_call: TRBJ2-3
v_call: TRBV5-4
d_call: TRBD2
clone_size: NA
cdr3_aa: CASSAAGVGAGVGTDTQYF
cdr3_nt: TGTGCCAGCAGCGCAGCCGGGGTGGGCGCGGGGGTGGGGACAGATACGCAGTATTTT

j_call: TRBJ2-1
v_call: TRBV28
d_call: TRBD2
clone_size: NA
cdr3_aa: CASSSSGRVNEQFF
cdr3_nt: TGTGCCAGCAGTTCTAGCGGGAGGGTTAATGAGCAGTTCTTC

j_call: TRBJ2-2
v_call: TRBV5-1
d_call: NA
clone_size: NA
cdr3_aa: CASSSGYGTGELFF
cdr3_nt: TGCGCCAGCAGCTCAGGGTATGGCACCGGGGAGCTGTTTTTT

j_call: TRBJ2-1
v_call: TRBV18
d_call: NA
clone_size: NA
cdr3_aa: CASSPSTLYNEQFF
cdr3_nt: TGTGCCAGCTCACCAAGTACGTTGTACAATGAGCAGTTCTTC

j_call: TRBJ1-5
v_call: TRBV29-1
d_call: NA
clone_size: NA
cdr3_aa: CSVVLRDPDQPQHF
cdr3_nt: TGCAGCGTTGTTCTCCGGGACCCAGATCAGCCCCAGCATTTT

j_call: TRBJ2-5
v_call: TRBV9
d_call: NA
clone_size: NA
cdr3_aa: CASSRFEGSWGETQYF
cdr3_nt: TGTGCCAGCAGCCGGTTTGAGGGGAGTTGGGGGGAGACCCAGTACTTC

j_call: TRBJ1-1
v_call: TRBV28
d_call: TRBD1
clone_size: NA
cdr3_aa: CASSSTGLNTEAFF
cdr3_nt: TGTGCCAGCAGTTCGACAGGGTTGAACACTGAAGCTTTCTTT

j_call: TRBJ1-4
v_call: TRBV10-3
d_call: TRBD1
clone_size: few
cdr3_aa: CAISNGQGGEKLFF
cdr3_nt: TGTGCCATCAGTAACGGACAGGGAGGAGAAAAACTGTTTTTT

j_call: TRBJ1-2
v_call: TRBV28
d_call: TRBD1
clone_size: NA
cdr3_aa: CASSLLQGRSYTF
cdr3_nt: TGTGCCAGCAGTTTATTACAGGGGAGAAGCTACACCTTC

j_call: TRBJ2-1
v_call: TRBV15
d_call: NA
clone_size: NA
cdr3_aa: CATSSLLASYNEQFF
cdr3_nt: TGTGCCACCAGCAGCTTACTAGCCTCCTACAATGAGCAGTTCTTC

j_call: TRBJ1-4
v_call: TRBV5-8
d_call: NA
clone_size: NA
cdr3_aa: CASSPGPQGNNEKLFF
cdr3_nt: TGTGCCAGCAGTCCAGGCCCCCAGGGGAATAATGAAAAACTGTTTTTT

j_call: TRBJ2-7
v_call: TRBV5-1
d_call: TRBD1
clone_size: NA
cdr3_aa: CASSPGTVYEQYF
cdr3_nt: TGCGCCAGCAGCCCTGGGACAGTCTACGAGCAGTACTTC

j_call: TRBJ2-3
v_call: TRBV4-3
d_call: NA
clone_size: NA
cdr3_aa: CASSQEGATDTQYF
cdr3_nt: TGCGCCAGCAGCCAAGAGGGAGCGACAGATACGCAGTATTTT

j_call: TRBJ1-1
v_call: TRBV27
d_call: TRBD1
clone_size: NA
cdr3_aa: CATNPGQGSYSTEAFF
cdr3_nt: TGTGCCACAAACCCTGGACAGGGTTCTTATAGTACTGAAGCTTTCTTT

j_call: TRBJ1-2
v_call: TRBV9
d_call: NA
clone_size: NA
cdr3_aa: CASSVGQAFYGYTF
cdr3_nt: TGTGCCAGCAGCGTAGGCCAGGCCTTCTATGGCTACACCTTC

j_call: TRBJ2-1
v_call: TRBV7-8
d_call: NA
clone_size: few
cdr3_aa: CASTLLGFSYNEQFF
cdr3_nt: TGTGCCAGCACCCTTCTCGGTTTCTCCTACAATGAGCAGTTCTTC

j_call: TRBJ2-7
v_call: TRBV6-5
d_call: TRBD1
clone_size: NA
cdr3_aa: CASSVSGGGRSEQYF
cdr3_nt: TGTGCCAGCAGCGTATCAGGGGGCGGACGATCCGAGCAGTACTTC

j_call: TRBJ1-2
v_call: TRBV30
d_call: NA
clone_size: NA
cdr3_aa: CAWSVRNNYGYTF
cdr3_nt: TGTGCCTGGAGTGTAAGGAATAACTATGGCTACACCTTC

j_call: TRBJ1-3
v_call: TRBV5-8
d_call: NA
clone_size: NA
cdr3_aa: CASSLGFGGNTIYF
cdr3_nt: TGTGCCAGCAGCTTGGGATTTGGTGGAAACACCATATATTTT

j_call: TRBJ2-2
v_call: TRBV29-1
d_call: NA
clone_size: NA
cdr3_aa: CSVAPPGGSRELFF
cdr3_nt: TGCAGCGTTGCGCCCCCAGGGGGGAGCCGGGAGCTGTTTTTT

j_call: TRBJ1-2
v_call: TRBV10-3
d_call: NA
clone_size: NA
cdr3_aa: CAITGGANYGYTF
cdr3_nt: TGTGCCATCACGGGCGGAGCTAACTATGGCTACACCTTC

j_call: TRBJ2-7
v_call: TRBV7-9
d_call: TRBD2
clone_size: NA
cdr3_aa: CASSHTSGGIEQYF
cdr3_nt: TGTGCCAGCAGCCATACTAGCGGGGGAATCGAGCAGTACTTC